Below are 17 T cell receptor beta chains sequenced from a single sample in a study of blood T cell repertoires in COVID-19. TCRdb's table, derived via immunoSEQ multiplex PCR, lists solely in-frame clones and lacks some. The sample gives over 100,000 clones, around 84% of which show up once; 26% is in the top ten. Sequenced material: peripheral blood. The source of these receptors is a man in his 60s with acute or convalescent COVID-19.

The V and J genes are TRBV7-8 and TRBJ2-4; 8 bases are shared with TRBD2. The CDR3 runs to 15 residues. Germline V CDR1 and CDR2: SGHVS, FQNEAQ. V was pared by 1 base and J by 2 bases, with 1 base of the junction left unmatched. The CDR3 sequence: CASSLGGGTKNIQYF. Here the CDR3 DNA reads TGTGCCAGCAGCTTAGGCGGGGGGACCAAAAACATTCAGTACTTC.

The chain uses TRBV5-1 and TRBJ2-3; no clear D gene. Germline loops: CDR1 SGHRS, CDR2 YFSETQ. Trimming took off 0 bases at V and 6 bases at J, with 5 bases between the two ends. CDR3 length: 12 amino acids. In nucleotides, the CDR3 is TGCGCCAGCAGCTTGGGCGTTGATACGCAGTATTTT. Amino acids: CASSLGVDTQYF.

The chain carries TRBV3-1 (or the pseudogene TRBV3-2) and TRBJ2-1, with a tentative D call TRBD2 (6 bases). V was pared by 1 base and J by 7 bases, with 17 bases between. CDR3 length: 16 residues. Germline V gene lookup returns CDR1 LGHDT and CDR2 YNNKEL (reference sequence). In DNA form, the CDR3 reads TGTGCCAGCAGCCAAGTGGGCGGGGCCGTCGGAAATGAGCAGTTCTTC. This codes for CASSQVGGAVGNEQFF.

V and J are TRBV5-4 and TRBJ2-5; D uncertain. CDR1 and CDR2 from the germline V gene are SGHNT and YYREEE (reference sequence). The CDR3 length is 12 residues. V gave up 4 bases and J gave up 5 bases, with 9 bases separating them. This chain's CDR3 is CASSTDTETQYF. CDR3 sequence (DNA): TGTGCCAGCAGCACAGATACGGAGACCCAGTACTTC.

DNA for the CDR3: TGTGCCAGCAGTCCCGCCCGCGGGACAGATAATTCACCCCTCCACTTT. Translating it yields CASSPARGTDNSPLHF. This rearrangement joins TRBV28 to TRBJ1-6, with TRBD1 identical over 7 bases. The CDR3 runs to 16 residues. CDR1 MDHEN and CDR2 SYDVKM come from the germline V gene. V trimming: 5 bases; J trimming: 5 bases; junction bases outside the gene matches: 9.

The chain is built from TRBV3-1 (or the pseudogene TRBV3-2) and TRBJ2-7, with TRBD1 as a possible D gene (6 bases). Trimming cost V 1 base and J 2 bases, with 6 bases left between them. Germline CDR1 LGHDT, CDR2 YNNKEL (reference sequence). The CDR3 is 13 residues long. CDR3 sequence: CASSQGTAYEQYF. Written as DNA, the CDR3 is TGTGCCAGCAGCCAAGGGACAGCCTACGAGCAGTACTTC.

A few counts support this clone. CDR3 sequence: CASSTGTLNTGELFF. CDR3 nucleotide sequence: TGTGCCAGCAGCACCGGGACATTAAACACCGGGGAGCTGTTTTTT. The chain employs TRBV7-9 and TRBJ2-2, with a tentative D call TRBD1 (6 bases). This CDR3 comprises 15 residues. Germline V gene data show CDR1 as SEHNR and CDR2 as FQNEAQ (reference sequence). V gave up 5 bases and J gave up 2 bases, with 12 bases separating them. Full variable domain (remainder filled in from reference TRBV7-9 and TRBJ2-2): DTGVSQNPRHKITKRGQNVTFRCDPISEHNRLYWYRQTLGQGPEFLTYFQNEAQLEKSRLLSDRFSAERPKGSFSTLEIQRTEQGDSAMYLCASSTGTLNTGELFFGEGSRLTVL.

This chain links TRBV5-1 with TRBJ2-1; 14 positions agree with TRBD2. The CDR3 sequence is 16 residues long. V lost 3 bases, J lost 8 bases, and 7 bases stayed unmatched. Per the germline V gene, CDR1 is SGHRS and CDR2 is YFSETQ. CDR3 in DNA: TGCGCCAGCAGCTCCCAGGGACTAGCGGGAGTCGATGAGCAGTTCTTC. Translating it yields CASSSQGLAGVDEQFF.

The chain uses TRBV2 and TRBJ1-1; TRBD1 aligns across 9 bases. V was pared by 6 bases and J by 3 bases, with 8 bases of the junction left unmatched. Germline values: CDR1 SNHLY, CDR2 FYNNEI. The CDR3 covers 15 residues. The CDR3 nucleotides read TGTGCCAGCAGACCCGACAGGGGGGGATACACTGAAGCTTTCTTT. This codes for CASRPDRGGYTEAFF.

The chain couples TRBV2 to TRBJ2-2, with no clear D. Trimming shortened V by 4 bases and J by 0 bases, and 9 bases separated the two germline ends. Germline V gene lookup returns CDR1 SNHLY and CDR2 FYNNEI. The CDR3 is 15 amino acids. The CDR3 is CASSVRKPNTGELFF. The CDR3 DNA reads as TGTGCCAGCAGTGTCAGGAAACCGAACACCGGGGAGCTGTTTTTT.

The CDR3 sequence: CASSLAGRVYEQYV. CDR3 in DNA: TGTGCCAGCAGTTTAGCGGGAAGGGTCTACGAGCAGTACGTC. J is TRBJ2-7 and V is TRBV28; D is possibly TRBD2 (6 bases). Deletions cut 2 bases from V and 3 bases from J, with 11 bases between. The CDR3 has 14 amino acids. In germline, CDR1 is MDHEN, CDR2 SYDVKM.

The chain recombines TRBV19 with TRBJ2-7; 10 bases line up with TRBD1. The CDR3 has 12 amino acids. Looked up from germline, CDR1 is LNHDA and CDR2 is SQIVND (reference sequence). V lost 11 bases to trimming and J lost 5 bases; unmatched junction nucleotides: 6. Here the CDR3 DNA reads TGTGCCTCGGGACAGGGGCGCCACGAGCAGTACTTC. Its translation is CASGQGRHEQYF.

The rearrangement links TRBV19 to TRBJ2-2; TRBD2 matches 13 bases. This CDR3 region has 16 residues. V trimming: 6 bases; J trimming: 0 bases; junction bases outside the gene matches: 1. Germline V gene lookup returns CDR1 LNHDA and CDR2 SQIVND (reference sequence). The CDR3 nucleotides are TGTGCCAGTAGACTAGCGGGAGGGCCGAACACCGGGGAGCTGTTTTTT. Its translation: CASRLAGGPNTGELFF.

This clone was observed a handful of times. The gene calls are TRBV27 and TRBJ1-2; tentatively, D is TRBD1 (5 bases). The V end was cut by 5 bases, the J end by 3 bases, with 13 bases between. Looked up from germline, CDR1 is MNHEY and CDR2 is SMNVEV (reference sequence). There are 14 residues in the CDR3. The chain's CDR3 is CASSGQGVHYGYTF. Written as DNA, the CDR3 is TGTGCCAGCAGTGGGCAGGGTGTCCACTATGGCTACACCTTC.

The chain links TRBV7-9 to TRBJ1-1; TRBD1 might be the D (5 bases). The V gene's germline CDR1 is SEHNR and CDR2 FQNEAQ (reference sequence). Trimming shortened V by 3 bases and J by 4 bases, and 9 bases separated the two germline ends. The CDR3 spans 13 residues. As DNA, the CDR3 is TGTGCCAGCAGCTTCCAGGGCGGCACTGAAGCTTTCTTT. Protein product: CASSFQGGTEAFF. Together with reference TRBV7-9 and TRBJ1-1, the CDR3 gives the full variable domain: DTGVSQNPRHKITKRGQNVTFRCDPISEHNRLYWYRQTLGQGPEFLTYFQNEAQLEKSRLLSDRFSAERPKGSFSTLEIQRTEQGDSAMYLCASSFQGGTEAFFGQGTRLTVV.

The DNA of the CDR3 is TGCAGCGTTGACGCGACAGCTAACTATGGCTACACCTTC. This sequence encodes CSVDATANYGYTF. This chain links TRBV29-1 with TRBJ1-2; the D gene is possibly TRBD1 (5 bases). Trimming stripped 3 bases from V and 0 bases from J, with 8 bases between. This CDR3 comprises 13 residues. Germline CDR1 is SQVTM and CDR2 is ANQGSEA.

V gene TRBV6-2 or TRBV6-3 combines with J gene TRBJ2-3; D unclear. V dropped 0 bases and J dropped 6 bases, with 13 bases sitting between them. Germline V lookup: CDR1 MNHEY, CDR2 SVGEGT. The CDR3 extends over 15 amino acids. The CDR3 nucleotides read TGTGCCAGCAGTTACTCGACTTTAACTCTTGATACGCAGTATTTT. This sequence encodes CASSYSTLTLDTQYF.